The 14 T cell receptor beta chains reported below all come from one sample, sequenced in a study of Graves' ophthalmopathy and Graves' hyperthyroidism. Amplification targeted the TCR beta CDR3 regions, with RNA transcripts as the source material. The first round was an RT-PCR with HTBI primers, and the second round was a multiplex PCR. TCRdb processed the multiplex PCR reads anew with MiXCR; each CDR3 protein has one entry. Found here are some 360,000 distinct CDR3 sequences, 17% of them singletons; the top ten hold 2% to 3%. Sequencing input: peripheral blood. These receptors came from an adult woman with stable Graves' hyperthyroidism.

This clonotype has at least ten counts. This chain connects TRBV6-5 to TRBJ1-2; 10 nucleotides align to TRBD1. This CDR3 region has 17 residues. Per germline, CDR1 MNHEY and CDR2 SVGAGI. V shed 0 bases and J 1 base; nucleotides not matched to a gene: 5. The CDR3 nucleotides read TGTGCCAGCAGTTACTCGACAGGGGGCGTTAGTAACTATGGCTACACCTTC. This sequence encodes CASSYSTGGVSNYGYTF.

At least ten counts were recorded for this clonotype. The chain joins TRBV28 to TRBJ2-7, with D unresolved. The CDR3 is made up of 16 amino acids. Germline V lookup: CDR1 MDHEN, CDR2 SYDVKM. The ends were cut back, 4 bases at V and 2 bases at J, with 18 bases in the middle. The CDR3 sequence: CASSSILGALPYEQYF. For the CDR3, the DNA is TGTGCCAGCAGTTCCATTTTGGGCGCATTGCCCTACGAGCAGTACTTC. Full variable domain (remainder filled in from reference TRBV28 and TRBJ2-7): DVKVTQSSRYLVKRTGEKVFLECVQDMDHENMFWYRQDPGLGLRLIYFSYDVKMKEKGDIPEGYSVSREKKERFSLILESASTNQTSMYLCASSSILGALPYEQYFGPGTRLTVT.

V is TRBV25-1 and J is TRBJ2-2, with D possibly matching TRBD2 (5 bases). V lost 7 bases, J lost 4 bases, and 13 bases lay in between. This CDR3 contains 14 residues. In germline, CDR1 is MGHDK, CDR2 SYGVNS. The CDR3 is CASNSEGGTGELFF. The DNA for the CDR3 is TGTGCCAGCAATTCAGAGGGTGGCACCGGGGAGCTGTTTTTT.

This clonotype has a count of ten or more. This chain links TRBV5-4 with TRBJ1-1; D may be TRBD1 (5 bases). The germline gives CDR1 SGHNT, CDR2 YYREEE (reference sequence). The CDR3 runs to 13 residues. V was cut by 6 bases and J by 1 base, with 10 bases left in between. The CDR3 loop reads CASTKGWNTEAFF. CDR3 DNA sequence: TGTGCCAGCACGAAGGGGTGGAACACTGAAGCTTTCTTT.

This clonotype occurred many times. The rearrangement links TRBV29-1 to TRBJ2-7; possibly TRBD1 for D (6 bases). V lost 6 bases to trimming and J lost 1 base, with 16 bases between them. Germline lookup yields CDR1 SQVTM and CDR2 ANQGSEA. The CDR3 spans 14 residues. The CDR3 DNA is TGCAGCGTACGCGACGCAGGGGTTTCCTACGAGCAGTACTTC. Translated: CSVRDAGVSYEQYF.

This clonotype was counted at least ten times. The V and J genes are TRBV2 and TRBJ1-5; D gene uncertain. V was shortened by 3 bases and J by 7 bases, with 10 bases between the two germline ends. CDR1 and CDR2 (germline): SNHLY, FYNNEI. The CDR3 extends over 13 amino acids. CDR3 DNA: TGTGCCAGCAGTGAGAGACTAGCGCAGCCCCAGCATTTT. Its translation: CASSERLAQPQHF. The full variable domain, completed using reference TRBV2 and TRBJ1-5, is EPEVTQTPSHQVTQMGQEVILRCVPISNHLYFYWYRQILGQKVEFLVSFYNNEISEKSEIFDDQFSVERPDGSNFTLKIRSTKLEDSAMYFCASSERLAQPQHFGDGTRLSIL.

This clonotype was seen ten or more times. This CDR3 reads CASSEDRGFAYEQYF. DNA of the CDR3: TGTGCCAGCAGTGAAGACCGCGGATTCGCCTACGAGCAGTACTTC. The chain employs TRBV25-1 and TRBJ2-7; no firm D call. This CDR3 spans 15 amino acids. Per the germline V gene, CDR1 is MGHDK and CDR2 is SYGVNS. The V end lost 2 bases, the J end lost 2 bases, and 13 bases lay between the germline ends.

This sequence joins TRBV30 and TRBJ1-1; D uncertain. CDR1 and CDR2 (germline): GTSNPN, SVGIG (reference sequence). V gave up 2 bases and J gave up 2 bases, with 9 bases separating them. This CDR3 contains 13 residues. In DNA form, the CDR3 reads TGTGCCTGGAGTAAAGGAATCAACACTGAAGCTTTCTTT. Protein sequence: CAWSKGINTEAFF.

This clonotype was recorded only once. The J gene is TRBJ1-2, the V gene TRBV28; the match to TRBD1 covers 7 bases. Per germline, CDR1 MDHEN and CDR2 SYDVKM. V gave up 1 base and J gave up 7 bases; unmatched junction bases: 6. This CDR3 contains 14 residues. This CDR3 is CASSLYGTEGGYTF. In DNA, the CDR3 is TGTGCCAGCAGTTTATATGGGACAGAAGGTGGCTACACCTTC.

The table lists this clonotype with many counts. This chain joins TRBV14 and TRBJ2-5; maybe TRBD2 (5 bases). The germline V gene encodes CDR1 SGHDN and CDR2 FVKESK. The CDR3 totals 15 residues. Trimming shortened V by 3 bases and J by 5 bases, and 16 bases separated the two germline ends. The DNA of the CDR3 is TGTGCCAGCAGCCAGTTCCAGTGGACTCCGGAGACCCAGTACTTC. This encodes CASSQFQWTPETQYF. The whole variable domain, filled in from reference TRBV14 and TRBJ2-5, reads EAGVTQFPSHSVIEKGQTVTLRCDPISGHDNLYWYRRVMGKEIKFLLHFVKESKQDESGMPNNRFLAERTGGTYSTLKVQPAELEDSGVYFCASSQFQWTPETQYFGPGTRLLVL.

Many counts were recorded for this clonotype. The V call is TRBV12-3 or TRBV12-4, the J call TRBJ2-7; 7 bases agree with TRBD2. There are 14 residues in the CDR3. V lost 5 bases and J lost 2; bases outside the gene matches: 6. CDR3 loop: CASSPTSAAYEQYF. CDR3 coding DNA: TGTGCCAGCAGTCCAACTAGCGCGGCCTACGAGCAGTACTTC.

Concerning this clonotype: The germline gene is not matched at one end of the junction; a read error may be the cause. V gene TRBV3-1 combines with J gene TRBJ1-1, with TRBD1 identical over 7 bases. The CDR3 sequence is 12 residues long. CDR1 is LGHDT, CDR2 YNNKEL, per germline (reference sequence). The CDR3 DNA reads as TGTTCCAGCAGCCGCAGGGGGACTGAAGCTTTCTTT. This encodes CSSSRRGTEAFF.

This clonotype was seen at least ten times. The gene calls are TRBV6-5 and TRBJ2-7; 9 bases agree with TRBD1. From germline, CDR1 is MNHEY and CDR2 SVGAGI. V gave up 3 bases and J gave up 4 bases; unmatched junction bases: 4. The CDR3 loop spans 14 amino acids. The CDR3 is CASSYGTGRYEQYF. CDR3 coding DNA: TGTGCCAGCAGTTATGGGACAGGGCGGTACGAGCAGTACTTC.

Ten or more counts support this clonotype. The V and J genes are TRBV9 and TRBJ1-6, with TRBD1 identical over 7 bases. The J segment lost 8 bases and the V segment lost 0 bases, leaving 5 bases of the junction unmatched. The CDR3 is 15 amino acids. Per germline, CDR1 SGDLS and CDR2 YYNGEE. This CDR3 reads CASSVGDSYYSPLHF. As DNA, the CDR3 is TGTGCCAGCAGCGTAGGGGACAGCTACTATTCACCCCTCCACTTT. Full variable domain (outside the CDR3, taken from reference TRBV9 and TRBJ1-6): DSGVTQTPKHLITATGQRVTLRCSPRSGDLSVYWYQQSLDQGLQFLIQYYNGEERAKGNILERFSAQQFPDLHSELNLSSLELGDSALYFCASSVGDSYYSPLHFGNGTRLTVT.